This is a list of T cell receptor beta chains from one sample in a study of blood T cell repertoires in COVID-19. The protocol was immunoSEQ multiplex PCR, while the TCRdb copy is restricted to in-frame clones and leaves out a portion. The sample shows about 240,000 clones, 81% of them seen only once. Sequenced input: peripheral blood. The receptors come from a woman aged 80 or over with COVID-19, enrolled during active disease. The CDR3 runs from the conserved cysteine through the conserved F or W. Fields, in order: clone size, D gene, J gene, V gene, CDR3 protein, CDR3 DNA. A D gene is named only where the DNA matches it firmly. Clone sizes are given selectively: once, few, many, or a class where the clone is expanded.

clone size: NA
D gene: TRBD2
J gene: TRBJ2-7
V gene: TRBV7-9
CDR3 protein: CASSLETGLAAEQYF
CDR3 DNA: TGTGCCAGCAGCTTAGAGACGGGACTAGCTGCCGAGCAGTACTTC

clone size: NA
D gene: TRBD2
J gene: TRBJ2-7
V gene: TRBV29-1
CDR3 protein: CSVTSGTYEQYF
CDR3 DNA: TGCAGCGTGACTAGCGGAACCTACGAGCAGTACTTC

clone size: NA
D gene: TRBD1
J gene: TRBJ1-2
V gene: TRBV30
CDR3 protein: CAWASTGGLGGYTF
CDR3 DNA: TGTGCCTGGGCCTCGACAGGGGGTCTAGGGGGCTACACCTTC

clone size: NA
D gene: NA
J gene: TRBJ1-4
V gene: TRBV4-1
CDR3 protein: CASSQPRTATNEKLFF
CDR3 DNA: TGCGCCAGCAGCCAACCCAGGACAGCAACTAATGAAAAACTGTTTTTT

clone size: once
D gene: NA
J gene: TRBJ1-3
V gene: TRBV4-1
CDR3 protein: CASSQYSGSGNTIYF
CDR3 DNA: TGCGCCAGCAGCCAATACAGTGGCTCTGGAAACACCATATATTTT

clone size: NA
D gene: NA
J gene: TRBJ2-2
V gene: TRBV5-1
CDR3 protein: CASSLNSGELFF
CDR3 DNA: TGCGCCAGCAGCTTGAACTCCGGGGAGCTGTTTTTT

clone size: NA
D gene: NA
J gene: TRBJ2-2
V gene: TRBV6-5
CDR3 protein: CAVKGGNTGELFF
CDR3 DNA: TGTGCCGTTAAAGGGGGAAACACCGGGGAGCTGTTTTTT

clone size: NA
D gene: NA
J gene: TRBJ1-3
V gene: TRBV18
CDR3 protein: CASSPSPQGFGNTIYF
CDR3 DNA: TGTGCCAGCTCACCCTCCCCCCAGGGTTTTGGAAACACCATATATTTT

clone size: NA
D gene: TRBD1
J gene: TRBJ1-2
V gene: TRBV6-5
CDR3 protein: CASSYGTGSGYTF
CDR3 DNA: TGTGCCAGCAGTTACGGGACAGGGAGTGGCTACACCTTC

clone size: NA
D gene: TRBD2
J gene: TRBJ2-1
V gene: TRBV6-2/TRBV6-3
CDR3 protein: CASSSLGTSGYNEQFF
CDR3 DNA: TGTGCCAGCAGTTCCCTAGGGACTAGCGGATACAATGAGCAGTTCTTC

clone size: few
D gene: NA
J gene: TRBJ1-3
V gene: TRBV7-2
CDR3 protein: CASSLGSPGTGNTIYF
CDR3 DNA: TGTGCCAGCAGCTTAGGTTCACCGGGAACAGGAAACACCATATATTTT

clone size: NA
D gene: NA
J gene: TRBJ2-7
V gene: TRBV4-1
CDR3 protein: CASSLSPGDIYEQYF
CDR3 DNA: TGCGCCAGCAGCCTCTCCCCCGGGGACATCTACGAGCAGTACTTC

clone size: few
D gene: NA
J gene: TRBJ1-4
V gene: TRBV7-9
CDR3 protein: CASSLGARTNEKLFF
CDR3 DNA: TGTGCCAGCAGCTTGGGGGCAAGGACTAATGAAAAACTGTTTTTT

clone size: NA
D gene: NA
J gene: TRBJ1-5
V gene: TRBV4-1
CDR3 protein: CASSQNSYSNQPQHF
CDR3 DNA: TGCGCCAGCAGCCAAAACAGTTATAGCAATCAGCCCCAGCATTTT

clone size: NA
D gene: TRBD1
J gene: TRBJ1-5
V gene: TRBV28
CDR3 protein: CASSLSRRQGNQPQHF
CDR3 DNA: TGTGCCAGCAGTTTATCCCGCCGACAGGGGAATCAGCCCCAGCATTTT

clone size: NA
D gene: TRBD1
J gene: TRBJ2-7
V gene: TRBV7-2
CDR3 protein: CASTTGQVTYEQYF
CDR3 DNA: TGTGCCAGCACCACGGGACAGGTAACCTACGAGCAGTACTTC

clone size: NA
D gene: NA
J gene: TRBJ2-5
V gene: TRBV7-3
CDR3 protein: CASSLRGVSETQYF
CDR3 DNA: TGTGCCAGCAGCTTAAGGGGGGTCTCGGAGACCCAGTACTTC

clone size: NA
D gene: NA
J gene: TRBJ2-1
V gene: TRBV7-3
CDR3 protein: CASSQGIYNEQFF
CDR3 DNA: TGTGCCAGCAGCCAGGGGATTTACAATGAGCAGTTCTTC

clone size: NA
D gene: NA
J gene: TRBJ2-1
V gene: TRBV6-6
CDR3 protein: CASRPGGSYNEQFF
CDR3 DNA: TGTGCCAGCAGACCTGGAGGGTCCTACAATGAGCAGTTCTTC

clone size: few
D gene: TRBD1
J gene: TRBJ1-4
V gene: TRBV5-4
CDR3 protein: CASSLNPGQLNEKLFF
CDR3 DNA: TGTGCCAGCAGCCTGAACCCGGGACAGCTTAATGAAAAACTGTTTTTT

clone size: NA
D gene: NA
J gene: TRBJ1-2
V gene: TRBV2
CDR3 protein: CASREPVGGYTF
CDR3 DNA: TGTGCCAGCAGAGAACCCGTCGGGGGCTACACCTTC

clone size: NA
D gene: NA
J gene: TRBJ2-1
V gene: TRBV7-6
CDR3 protein: CASSLGQEYNEQFF
CDR3 DNA: TGTGCCAGCAGCTTAGGACAGGAGTACAATGAGCAGTTCTTC

clone size: few
D gene: TRBD1
J gene: TRBJ1-2
V gene: TRBV18
CDR3 protein: CASSRPGQGNYGYTF
CDR3 DNA: TGTGCCAGCTCTCGTCCGGGACAGGGGAACTATGGCTACACCTTC

clone size: NA
D gene: NA
J gene: TRBJ1-5
V gene: TRBV7-2
CDR3 protein: CASSRHGANQPQHF
CDR3 DNA: TGTGCCAGCAGTCGACACGGTGCCAATCAGCCCCAGCATTTT

clone size: few
D gene: NA
J gene: TRBJ1-2
V gene: TRBV6-4
CDR3 protein: CASIPGESCLNGYTF
CDR3 DNA: TGTGCCAGCATACCAGGGGAATCTTGCCTCAATGGCTACACCTTC

clone size: NA
D gene: NA
J gene: TRBJ2-3
V gene: TRBV7-9
CDR3 protein: CASSQPQGRLTDTQYF
CDR3 DNA: TGTGCCAGCAGCCAGCCCCAGGGCCGACTCACAGATACGCAGTATTTT

clone size: NA
D gene: NA
J gene: TRBJ1-1
V gene: TRBV6-1
CDR3 protein: CASRWDILNTEAFF
CDR3 DNA: TGTGCCAGCCGCTGGGACATCCTGAACACTGAAGCTTTCTTT

clone size: NA
D gene: NA
J gene: TRBJ1-1
V gene: TRBV11-2
CDR3 protein: CASSLKGGTEAFF
CDR3 DNA: TGTGCCAGCAGCTTAAAGGGAGGGACTGAAGCTTTCTTT

clone size: NA
D gene: NA
J gene: TRBJ2-7
V gene: TRBV27
CDR3 protein: CASSPRTTALGYEQYF
CDR3 DNA: TGTGCCAGCAGTCCCAGAACGACAGCCCTAGGCTACGAGCAGTACTTC

clone size: NA
D gene: TRBD2
J gene: TRBJ2-5
V gene: TRBV5-6
CDR3 protein: CASSLKRGGVQETQYF
CDR3 DNA: TGTGCCAGCAGCTTGAAGCGGGGCGGAGTCCAAGAGACCCAGTACTTC

clone size: NA
D gene: TRBD1
J gene: TRBJ2-1
V gene: TRBV6-6
CDR3 protein: CASTPGQGVNEQFF
CDR3 DNA: TGTGCCAGCACCCCGGGACAGGGGGTAAATGAGCAGTTCTTC

clone size: NA
D gene: NA
J gene: TRBJ1-6
V gene: TRBV6-5
CDR3 protein: CASSRGRLNSPLHF
CDR3 DNA: TGTGCCAGCAGCCGAGGTAGGCTCAATTCACCCCTCCACTTT

clone size: few
D gene: NA
J gene: TRBJ2-1
V gene: TRBV19
CDR3 protein: CASKGGATTNNEQFF
CDR3 DNA: TGTGCCAGTAAGGGGGGGGCAACGACCAATAATGAGCAGTTCTTC

clone size: NA
D gene: NA
J gene: TRBJ1-2
V gene: TRBV29-1
CDR3 protein: CSVGYRESPDGYTF
CDR3 DNA: TGCAGCGTTGGATACAGGGAGAGTCCAGATGGCTACACCTTC

clone size: NA
D gene: TRBD1
J gene: TRBJ2-1
V gene: TRBV6-4
CDR3 protein: CASSDGQGAWNEQFF
CDR3 DNA: TGTGCCAGCAGTGATGGACAGGGGGCATGGAATGAGCAGTTCTTC

clone size: NA
D gene: NA
J gene: TRBJ2-2
V gene: TRBV13
CDR3 protein: CASRHDRRNTGELFF
CDR3 DNA: TGTGCCAGCAGACACGACAGGAGGAACACCGGGGAGCTGTTTTTT

clone size: once
D gene: TRBD1
J gene: TRBJ1-3
V gene: TRBV18
CDR3 protein: CASSPGQTGNTIYF
CDR3 DNA: TGTGCCAGCTCACCGGGACAGACGGGAAACACCATATATTTT

clone size: NA
D gene: TRBD1
J gene: TRBJ2-2
V gene: TRBV5-1
CDR3 protein: CASSSDRATGELFF
CDR3 DNA: TGCGCCAGCAGCTCGGACAGGGCCACCGGGGAGCTGTTTTTT

clone size: NA
D gene: NA
J gene: TRBJ1-5
V gene: TRBV30
CDR3 protein: CAWSVRQGNQPQHF
CDR3 DNA: TGTGCCTGGAGTGTGCGTCAGGGCAATCAGCCCCAGCATTTT

clone size: NA
D gene: TRBD1
J gene: TRBJ2-7
V gene: TRBV28
CDR3 protein: CASAKGTGGREQYF
CDR3 DNA: TGTGCCAGCGCCAAGGGGACAGGGGGCAGGGAGCAGTACTTC

clone size: NA
D gene: NA
J gene: TRBJ1-1
V gene: TRBV6-6
CDR3 protein: CASSFGGLKNTEAFF
CDR3 DNA: TGTGCCAGCAGTTTCGGAGGACTGAAGAACACTGAAGCTTTCTTT

clone size: NA
D gene: NA
J gene: TRBJ1-2
V gene: TRBV3-1/TRBV3-2
CDR3 protein: CASSGGQGGYGYTF
CDR3 DNA: TGTGCCAGCTCTGGGGGACAAGGGGGCTATGGCTACACCTTC

clone size: few
D gene: NA
J gene: TRBJ2-2
V gene: TRBV2
CDR3 protein: CASRGTSNTGELFF
CDR3 DNA: TGTGCCAGCAGGGGGACTTCGAACACCGGGGAGCTGTTTTTT

clone size: NA
D gene: TRBD1
J gene: TRBJ1-1
V gene: TRBV2
CDR3 protein: CASRSTGTNTEAFF
CDR3 DNA: TGTGCCAGCAGATCGACAGGGACGAACACTGAAGCTTTCTTT

clone size: once
D gene: TRBD1
J gene: TRBJ2-3
V gene: TRBV6-5
CDR3 protein: CASRTGGVGTDTQYF
CDR3 DNA: TGTGCCAGTAGGACAGGGGGCGTCGGCACAGATACGCAGTATTTT

clone size: NA
D gene: NA
J gene: TRBJ2-7
V gene: TRBV21-1
CDR3 protein: CASSTTGSRTSGRLVYEQYF
CDR3 DNA: TGTGCCAGCAGCACTACTGGGTCGCGTACTAGCGGGAGATTGGTATACGAGCAGTACTTC

clone size: NA
D gene: TRBD1
J gene: TRBJ2-2
V gene: TRBV7-8
CDR3 protein: CASSSRDRVAGELFF
CDR3 DNA: TGTGCCAGCAGCTCCCGGGACAGGGTCGCCGGGGAGCTGTTTTTT